This record looks at one T cell receptor (beta chain) sequence and its context. The data stem from a study of regulatory T cells in long-lasting Graves disease. The sample's time point: persistent/refractory GD, antithyroid drugs over 5 years with positive TRAb. The TCR library was made from RNA extracted from PBMCs. It was by American Thyroid Association guidelines that Graves' disease was diagnosed. From each patient, approximately 9 milliliters of peripheral blood was drawn and collected into an EDTA anticoagulant tube. The CDR3 has 14 residues. The germline CDR1 and CDR2 sequences are ENHRY and SYGVKD. V shed 6 bases, J shed 2 bases, and the junction held 4 bases outside the gene matches. The TCR beta library used iRepertoire HTBI primers with Arm-PCR amplification of CDR3. TCRdb redid the calling of the multiplex PCR reads with MiXCR, one entry per CDR3 protein. The profile covers about 450,000 distinct CDR3 sequences, with roughly a quarter appearing a single time and about 27% taken by the ten largest.

The material was peripheral blood mononuclear cells (PBMCs), obtained when the disease was refractory, from a patient treated with antithyroid drugs. This rearrangement joins TRBV10-3 to TRBJ1-1, with 9 bases that match TRBD1. The sequence derives from a female donor with Graves disease. The CDR3 protein is CAIRRQGENTEAFF. In nucleotides, the CDR3 is TGTGCCATCAGAAGACAGGGGGAAAACACTGAAGCTTTCTTT.